The next 30 T cell receptor beta chains were all read from a single sample in a study of T cell responses to AZD1222 COVID-19 vaccine. This table comes from immunoSEQ multiplex PCR, and its TCRdb copy is limited to in-frame clones, with some not included. This table has 100,000 to 150,000 clones, 80% to 90% appearing once. Source: peripheral blood, taken on day 0 of AZD1222 vaccination. The receptor source for this set is an adult in good health.

This chain connects TRBV11-2 to TRBJ2-1, with 9 bases that match TRBD2. CDR1 and CDR2 (germline): SGHAT, FQNNGV. The ends lost 7 bases at V and 0 bases at J; junction bases unmatched: 7. The CDR3 extends over 16 amino acids. The CDR3 is CASTIAGELSYNEQFF. The CDR3 bases are TGTGCCAGCACAATAGCGGGAGAACTCTCCTACAATGAGCAGTTCTTC.

The genes are TRBV2 and TRBJ2-2; a possible D gene is TRBD2 (5 bases). The CDR3 contains 15 residues. The V end was cut by 5 bases, the J end by 5 bases, with 15 bases between. Germline V lookup: CDR1 SNHLY, CDR2 FYNNEI. CDR3 nucleotide sequence: TGTGCCAGCAGTCCCTCCCGGACTGTGACCGGGGAGCTGTTTTTT. This gives the protein CASSPSRTVTGELFF.

The chain carries TRBV7-9 and TRBJ2-7; 8 nucleotides match TRBD2. The length of the CDR3 is 18 residues. After removal of 5 bases from V and 1 base from J, the junction contained 16 bases not matched to a gene. Per the germline V gene, CDR1 is SEHNR and CDR2 is FQNEAQ (reference sequence). The CDR3 loop reads CASSARTGTSKSSYEQYF. The CDR3 nucleotides are TGTGCCAGCAGCGCGCGGACCGGGACTAGTAAGTCGTCCTACGAGCAGTACTTC.

The J gene is TRBJ2-1, the V gene TRBV9, with D perhaps TRBD2 (6 bases). Germline CDR1 SGDLS, CDR2 YYNGEE. V shed 3 bases and J shed 4 bases, with 11 bases lying between them. This CDR3 has 14 amino acids. Here the CDR3 DNA reads TGTGCCAGCAGCGCGGGACTGGAGTACAATGAGCAGTTCTTC. Its translation is CASSAGLEYNEQFF. The variable domain in full, completed from reference TRBV9 and TRBJ2-1, reads DSGVTQTPKHLITATGQRVTLRCSPRSGDLSVYWYQQSLDQGLQFLIQYYNGEERAKGNILERFSAQQFPDLHSELNLSSLELGDSALYFCASSAGLEYNEQFFGPGTRLTVL.

This chain links TRBV4-3 with TRBJ2-3; 12 nucleotides agree with TRBD2. Germline V CDR1 and CDR2: LGHNA, YSLEER. The V segment lost 3 bases and the J segment 6 bases; nucleotides outside the gene matches: 10. This CDR3 is built from 17 residues. CDR3 coding DNA: TGCGCCAGCAGCCATAAGCCGGTGACTAGCGGGAGCGATACGCAGTATTTT. It translates to CASSHKPVTSGSDTQYF.

This clone turned up a few times. The chain links TRBV20-1 to TRBJ2-7; D unclear. Between the trimmed V and J ends, which lost 3 bases and 5 bases, there was a span of 5 bases. Germline CDR1 DFQATT, CDR2 SNEGSKA (reference sequence). This CDR3 region has 10 residues. DNA for the CDR3: TGCAGTGCTAGTCACCACGAGCAGTACTTC. Protein: CSASHHEQYF.

The J gene is TRBJ2-1, the V gene TRBV7-2; 12 bases line up with TRBD1. Per germline, CDR1 SGHTA and CDR2 FQGNSA. CDR3 length: 15 residues. The V and J ends lost 5 bases and 13 bases, in that order; junction bases with no gene match: 12. The CDR3 nucleotides are TGTGCCAGCAGCCTAAAAGAAGGGACAGGGGGCGATCAGTTCTTC. Translation: CASSLKEGTGGDQFF.

The chain carries TRBV9 and TRBJ2-1; D might be TRBD2 (6 bases). Trimming took 3 bases from V and 8 from J, leaving 18 bases between them. The CDR3 totals 15 residues. Germline V gene lookup returns CDR1 SGDLS and CDR2 YYNGEE. The CDR3 DNA sequence: TGTGCCAGCAGCGCGGACGACGGGGGACGGGATGAGCAGTTCTTC. Protein: CASSADDGGRDEQFF.

V gene TRBV4-1 combines with J gene TRBJ2-5; weak D call: TRBD2 (6 bases). CDR1 and CDR2 from the germline V gene are MGHRA and YSYEKL. The CDR3 has 15 residues. V was shortened by 0 bases and J by 1 base, with 9 bases between the two germline ends. The CDR3 nucleotides are TGCGCCAGCAGCCAAGATGGGGGGAGCCAAGAGACCCAGTACTTC. Its translation: CASSQDGGSQETQYF.

This rearrangement joins TRBV18 to TRBJ1-1, with a weak D call TRBD1 (6 bases). Trimming took 4 bases from V and 1 from J, leaving 13 bases between them. The CDR3 is made up of 15 amino acids. Per germline, CDR1 KGHSH and CDR2 LQKENI. The CDR3 nucleotides are TGTGCCAGCTCACTACAGACAGGCCAGAACACTGAAGCTTTCTTT. Translating it yields CASSLQTGQNTEAFF.

The chain employs TRBV12-5 and TRBJ2-5, with D maybe TRBD2 (5 bases). CDR3 length: 18 residues. Trimming took 3 bases from V and 3 from J, leaving 23 bases between them. Germline assignment: CDR1 LGHNT and CDR2 FRNRAP. CDR3 in DNA: TGTGCTAGTGGTTTCAGCTTCGGACGATCACTCGGGGAAGAGACCCAGTACTTC. The encoded protein is CASGFSFGRSLGEETQYF.

The J gene is TRBJ2-6, the V gene TRBV10-3, with D possibly being TRBD1 (5 bases). This CDR3 is built from 17 residues. The germline V and J ends were trimmed by 5 bases and 0 bases, with 14 bases remaining between them. Germline V gives CDR1 ENHRY, CDR2 SYGVKD. In nucleotides, the CDR3 is TGTGCCATCAGTCGGACACAGGAGCCCTCTGGGGCCAACGTCCTGACTTTC. Encoded protein: CAISRTQEPSGANVLTF.

This rearrangement joins TRBV7-9 to TRBJ1-3, with 8 nucleotides matching TRBD1. V gave up 3 bases and J gave up 2 bases; unmatched junction bases: 6. The CDR3 extends over 16 amino acids. The V gene's germline CDR1 is SEHNR and CDR2 FQNEAQ (reference sequence). CDR3: CASSFWGQDPGNTIYF. The DNA for the CDR3 is TGTGCCAGCAGCTTTTGGGGACAGGATCCTGGAAACACCATATATTTT.

This clone appeared a single time. The chain joins TRBV5-1 to TRBJ1-1, with 12 bases matching TRBD1. Germline V gene sequence: CDR1 SGHRS, CDR2 YFSETQ. The CDR3 is made up of 16 amino acids. V lost 0 bases and J lost 4; bases outside the gene matches: 4. CDR3 in DNA: TGCGCCAGCAGCTTGGATGGGACAGGGGGCGGCACTGAAGCTTTCTTT. Encoded protein: CASSLDGTGGGTEAFF.

V gene TRBV5-1 combines with J gene TRBJ1-6; D gene unclear. CDR1 and CDR2 (germline): SGHRS, YFSETQ. V lost 4 bases, J lost 0 bases, and 20 bases lay in between. There are 19 residues in the CDR3. In DNA, the CDR3 is TGCGCCAGCAGCGTGTCCGGGCCCGTTAGCGTCTCCTATAATTCACCCCTCCACTTT. Protein sequence: CASSVSGPVSVSYNSPLHF.

The V and J genes are TRBV27 and TRBJ1-5; 7 nucleotides agree with TRBD1. The CDR3 runs to 15 residues. Germline CDR1 is MNHEY and CDR2 is SMNVEV (reference sequence). The V gene end was trimmed by 5 bases and the J gene end by 4 bases; junction bases not matched to a gene: 8. The CDR3 protein is CASSNRGLINQPQHF. The CDR3 coding sequence is TGTGCCAGCAGTAACAGGGGTTTGATTAATCAGCCCCAGCATTTT.

In this sample, this clone turned up a few times. The V and J genes are TRBV11-3 and TRBJ2-1; perhaps TRBD2 as D (5 bases). V was pared by 4 bases and J by 7 bases, with 23 bases between. Germline CDR1 and CDR2: SGHNT and YENEEA. The CDR3 is 17 residues long. The CDR3 region is CASSSPKSGLRGNEQFF. The CDR3 bases are TGTGCCAGCAGCTCCCCTAAGTCCGGACTCCGGGGTAATGAGCAGTTCTTC.

This clone occurred once. CDR3: CASSQGHGTSGEQYF. CDR3 coding DNA: TGTGCCAGCAGCCAAGGTCACGGGACTAGCGGCGAGCAGTACTTC. The V call is TRBV3-1 (or the pseudogene TRBV3-2), the J call TRBJ2-7; 11 nucleotides line up with TRBD2. CDR1 LGHDT and CDR2 YNNKEL come from the germline V gene (reference sequence). The CDR3 has 15 amino acids. V shed 1 base and J 6 bases; nucleotides not matched to a gene: 5.

In its sample, this clone was seen a few times. The chain links TRBV9 to TRBJ1-2; no reliable D call. V was shortened by 3 bases and J by 10 bases, with 10 bases between the two germline ends. The CDR3 consists of 11 residues. From germline, CDR1 is SGDLS and CDR2 YYNGEE. Written as DNA, the CDR3 is TGTGCCAGCAGCGCGACGGCCACCTACACCTTC. Amino acids: CASSATATYTF.

V is TRBV11-2 and J is TRBJ2-1, with TRBD1 identical over 7 bases. This CDR3 is built from 14 residues. Germline lookup yields CDR1 SGHAT and CDR2 FQNNGV. The V segment lost 5 bases and the J segment 3 bases; nucleotides outside the gene matches: 4. CDR3 coding DNA: TGTGCCAGCAGCCCGGACAGGATCTACAATGAGCAGTTCTTC. This codes for CASSPDRIYNEQFF.

The rearrangement links TRBV7-8 to TRBJ2-7; the D is unclear. The CDR3 has 13 residues. CDR1 SGHVS and CDR2 FQNEAQ come from the germline V gene. V was trimmed by 6 bases and J by 4 bases, leaving 13 bases between them. CDR3 DNA sequence: TGTGCCAGCAGTTCAAGATTGTTTTACGAGCAGTACTTC. This sequence encodes CASSSRLFYEQYF.

This chain connects TRBV30 to TRBJ2-1; no definite D call. Germline V gene data show CDR1 as GTSNPN and CDR2 as SVGIG (reference sequence). The CDR3 has 13 amino acids. V was shortened by 0 bases and J by 7 bases, with 10 bases between the two germline ends. The CDR3 sequence: CAWSVHVGNEQFF. Here the CDR3 DNA reads TGTGCCTGGAGTGTACATGTAGGTAATGAGCAGTTCTTC.

The chain has TRBV28 and TRBJ1-5; no firm D call. Germline CDR1 and CDR2: MDHEN and SYDVKM. There are 14 residues in the CDR3. The V end lost 8 bases, the J end lost 7 bases, and 18 bases lay between the germline ends. DNA for the CDR3: TGTGCCAGCGCCCTTTTAGGAGGTAGACAGCCCCAGCATTTT. Its protein is CASALLGGRQPQHF.

The chain couples TRBV5-8 to TRBJ1-5; 7 positions match TRBD1. Trimming removed 0 bases from V and 3 bases from J; junction bases left unmatched: 3. Germline assignment: CDR1 SGHTS and CDR2 YDEGEE. The CDR3 has 15 amino acids. The CDR3: CASSLEGANNQPQHF. The CDR3 bases are TGTGCCAGCAGCTTGGAGGGGGCTAACAATCAGCCCCAGCATTTT.

The J gene is TRBJ1-6, the V gene TRBV6-5, with TRBD1 matching 8 bases. This CDR3 comprises 14 residues. Per germline, CDR1 MNHEY and CDR2 SVGAGI. J was trimmed by 7 bases and V by 2 bases; bases with no gene match: 1. The CDR3 loop reads CASSYRDRNSPLHF. CDR3 nucleotides: TGTGCCAGCAGTTACCGGGACAGGAATTCACCCCTCCACTTT.

V usage is TRBV27 and J usage is TRBJ2-1, with 8 bases aligning to TRBD2. Trimming removed 10 bases from V and 0 bases from J; junction bases left unmatched: 20. Germline V CDR1 and CDR2: MNHEY, SMNVEV (reference sequence). The CDR3 is 19 amino acids. The CDR3 nucleotides read TGTGCCACCACGCGGAGCGGGGGATTCGTGGGGACCTCCTACAATGAGCAGTTCTTC. It specifies CATTRSGGFVGTSYNEQFF.

The chain joins TRBV28 to TRBJ1-1; D not certain. The CDR3 extends over 16 amino acids. Trimming removed 1 base at V and 0 bases at J, with 12 bases between. CDR1 is MDHEN and CDR2 is SYDVKM in the germline V gene. CDR3 sequence reads: CASSLYGKRLNTEAFF. CDR3 DNA sequence: TGTGCCAGCAGTTTATACGGTAAACGTCTGAACACTGAAGCTTTCTTT.

This rearrangement joins TRBV5-1 to TRBJ1-3; D is perhaps TRBD1 (6 bases). Deletions cut 7 bases from V and 0 bases from J, with 11 bases between. CDR3 length equals 14 residues. CDR1 SGHRS and CDR2 YFSETQ come from the germline V gene. CDR3 nucleotide sequence: TGCGCCAGCGCGGACAGTAACTCTGGAAACACCATATATTTT. Protein product: CASADSNSGNTIYF. Supplemented by reference TRBV5-1 and TRBJ1-3, the full variable domain reads KAGVTQTPRYLIKTRGQQVTLSCSPISGHRSVSWYQQTPGQGLQFLFEYFSETQRNKGNFPGRFSGRQFSNSRSEMNVSTLELGDSALYLCASADSNSGNTIYFGEGSWLTVV.

The rearrangement uses TRBV7-2 and TRBJ1-1, with D maybe TRBD1 (6 bases). Trimming removed 5 bases at V and 4 bases at J, with 17 bases between. Germline CDR1 and CDR2: SGHTA and FQGNSA. The CDR3 loop spans 15 amino acids. The CDR3 DNA follows: TGTGCCAGCAGCAAAGGGACCAGGGGCGGCACTGAAGCTTTCTTT. It codes for CASSKGTRGGTEAFF.

The chain carries TRBV24-1 and TRBJ1-5; maybe TRBD1 (6 bases). This CDR3 has 17 residues. With 4 bases removed from V and 2 bases from J, the gap between germline ends came to 17 bases. Germline V lookup: CDR1 KGHDR, CDR2 SFDVKD. In nucleotides, the CDR3 is TGTGCCACCAGTGACCCAAAAGGGGGTGACGGCAATCAGCCCCAGCATTTT. Translated, it gives CATSDPKGGDGNQPQHF.